This entry describes one T cell receptor (beta chain). No antigen is known for it. At collection, donors were nominally healthy, but unrecorded immune exposures were probable. These data belong to a study of cytomegalovirus exposure and HLA in healthy donors. Whole-study findings and limits: In terms of immune exposure information, only CMV serostatus was available. Common viral pathogens seemed, in a later analysis, to connect with several of the most significant clusters. Earlier findings revealed that most TCR beta V segments proved productive either about 87% or about 30% of the time.

The primer mix had 60 Vbeta and 13 Jbeta primers. Here immunoSEQ multiplex PCR was the method, and the copy in TCRdb shows in-frame clones only, minus some. The sample includes roughly 140,000 clones, about 80% of them seen just once. V lost 1 base and J 2 bases, leaving 9 bases between the germline ends. CDR3 length: 14 residues. Germline V gene data show CDR1 as SGHRS and CDR2 as YFSETQ. Sequenced material: PBMCs. The chain employs TRBV5-1 and TRBJ2-5, with a weak D call TRBD1 (5 bases). This TCR came from a man aged 30 to 45 in good health and CMV-seropositive. The CDR3 DNA reads as TGCGCCAGCAGCTTGTGGGGCTTACAAGAGACCCAGTACTTC. This encodes CASSLWGLQETQYF.